The clone carrying this T cell receptor (beta chain) came up once. What it binds is not known. The data were obtained in a study of cytomegalovirus exposure and HLA in healthy donors. Overall study findings and caveats: The HLA-A and HLA-B alleles of most subjects were reportedly predicted accurately from TCR beta sequences. V segments that were indistinguishable, TRBV6-2 and TRBV6-3 among them, were omitted from analysis. V- and J-gene trimming of TCR beta was linked (in a later analysis) to a missense DCLRE1C variant. Three chains linked to CMV were shown in vitro to be specific for CMV antigens.

The germline gives CDR1 MDHEN, CDR2 SYDVKM. CDR3 size: 14 residues. The V and J ends lost 3 bases and 6 bases respectively, with 13 bases between them. PCR was performed using 60 Vbeta and 13 Jbeta primers. Sequencing was performed with immunoSEQ multiplex PCR; in TCRdb, only in-frame clones are kept and a portion is missing. The table lists around 210,000 clones, approximately 79% of them singletons. The sequenced sample was PBMCs. V and J are TRBV28 and TRBJ2-3, with D maybe TRBD2 (6 bases). This TCR was recovered from a man in his fifties or sixties in good health and CMV-seronegative. The CDR3 nucleotides read TGTGCCAGCAGTTTGGGGGGAGTGGGGGATACGCAGTATTTT. Its protein is CASSLGGVGDTQYF.